This TCR beta chain was sequenced in a study of T cell changes during pregnancy in multiple sclerosis. The CDR3 is 18 amino acids. CDR1 SEHNR and CDR2 FQNEAQ come from the germline V gene (reference sequence). Trimming pared 1 base from V and 2 bases from J, leaving 20 bases between. Using immunoSEQ multiplex PCR, the repertoire was profiled, and TCRdb retains in-frame clones only, with some absent. The sample yields approximately 20,000 clones, approximately 88% seen once. The chain employs TRBV7-9 and TRBJ1-1, with a tentative D call TRBD1 (5 bases). The specimen was CD8+ T cells from peripheral blood mononuclear cells, collected after pregnancy. This TCR was sampled from a female donor in good health, enrolled as a control in a pregnancy study. CDR3 loop: CASSLVSLRDRVNTEAFF. The CDR3 DNA reads as TGTGCCAGCAGCTTAGTGAGCCTCAGGGATCGCGTCAACACTGAAGCTTTCTTT.